The 26 T cell receptor beta chains below were found in one sample sequenced in a study of early T cells in non-severe SARS-CoV-2 infection. A single record per CDR3 protein comes from TCRdb applying MiXCR to the 5' RACE reads. The repertoire holds tens of thousands of distinct CDR3 sequences, with roughly 9.5% as singletons. The sequencing sample was made of whole blood. These receptors all come from an adult who was a healthcare worker with PCR-confirmed SARS-CoV-2 infection or an uninfected control (not recorded which).

This clonotype was observed many times. The genes are TRBV9 and TRBJ1-2, with 9 bases that match TRBD1. The junction had 12 bases not matched to a gene; V was cut back by 6 bases and J by 6 bases. Germline V gene lookup returns CDR1 SGDLS and CDR2 YYNGEE. The CDR3 length is 15 residues. This CDR3 is CASNYIPGQGHGYTF. In DNA, the CDR3 is TGTGCCAGCAACTACATACCGGGACAGGGACATGGCTACACCTTC.

Turning to this clonotype: This may be a read error, as it is one base from a much larger clone. The gene calls are TRBV7-2 and TRBJ2-7; 10 bases agree with TRBD2. Germline loops: CDR1 SGHTA, CDR2 FQGNSA. This CDR3 spans 14 amino acids. This chain's CDR3 is CVSRSSGGTYEQYF. CDR3 nucleotides: TGTGTCAGCCGATCTAGCGGGGGAACCTACGAGCAGTACTTC.

Ten or more counts support this clonotype. The rearrangement joins TRBV14 to TRBJ2-1; D unclear. Per germline, CDR1 SGHDN and CDR2 FVKESK. V was trimmed by 4 bases and J by 9 bases, leaving 13 bases between them. CDR3 length: 13 amino acids. The CDR3 here is CASSLRRSSEQFF. CDR3 coding DNA: TGTGCCAGCAGCCTGCGCAGGTCAAGTGAGCAGTTCTTC.

In this sample, this clonotype turned up a few times. The chain has TRBV20-1 and TRBJ2-7; TRBD2 matches 15 bases. Germline CDR1 and CDR2: DFQATT and SNEGSKA (reference sequence). Unmatched junction bases numbered 4, after V lost 3 bases and J lost 1 base. This CDR3 is built from 16 residues. CDR3 amino acids: CSASGLAGGPSYEQYF. The CDR3 DNA is TGCAGTGCTAGTGGACTAGCGGGAGGGCCTTCCTACGAGCAGTACTTC.

The V gene is TRBV29-1, the J gene TRBJ2-4; TRBD1 is a possible D gene (5 bases). Germline CDR1 SQVTM, CDR2 ANQGSEA. Trimming pared 4 bases from V and 1 base from J, leaving 20 bases between. The CDR3 runs 17 residues. CDR3 region: CSVGNRSTGIAKNIQYF. The DNA of the CDR3 is TGCAGCGTTGGAAATCGGTCTACAGGTATCGCCAAAAACATTCAGTACTTC.

This clonotype appeared a few times. In DNA, the CDR3 is TGTGCTAGTGTGGGACACAGCACAGATACGCAGTATTTT. It translates to CASVGHSTDTQYF. The genes are TRBV12-5 and TRBJ2-3; a possible D gene is TRBD1 (6 bases). There are 13 residues in the CDR3. Germline loops: CDR1 LGHNT, CDR2 FRNRAP. With 7 bases removed from V and 0 bases from J, the gap between germline ends came to 8 bases.

This clonotype was picked up a small number of times. This chain joins TRBV4-2 and TRBJ2-1, with 8 bases fitting TRBD1. With V trimmed by 1 base and J by 3 bases, 8 bases remained unmatched. Germline V gives CDR1 LGHNA, CDR2 YNFKEQ. This CDR3 region has 17 residues. The CDR3 here is CASSQGSGQGSYNEQFF. The CDR3 DNA reads TGTGCCAGCAGCCAAGGCTCCGGACAGGGAAGCTACAATGAGCAGTTCTTC.

This clonotype was counted ten times or more. The V gene is TRBV20-1, the J gene TRBJ2-1; weak D call: TRBD1 (5 bases). Trimming took 2 bases from V and 7 from J, leaving 15 bases between them. This CDR3 comprises 14 residues. In germline, CDR1 is DFQATT, CDR2 SNEGSKA (reference sequence). This chain's CDR3 is CSARLWEGANEQFF. Written as DNA, the CDR3 is TGCAGTGCTAGATTGTGGGAAGGGGCTAATGAGCAGTTCTTC.

This chain links TRBV27 with TRBJ2-7; D gene uncertain. The CDR3 runs 12 residues. Germline V gene lookup returns CDR1 MNHEY and CDR2 SMNVEV (reference sequence). The CDR3 reads CSSGESSYEQYF. DNA of the CDR3: TGTTCCTCGGGCGAGAGCTCCTACGAGCAGTACTTC.

This clonotype was observed at least ten times. V usage is TRBV7-2 and J usage is TRBJ1-3, with D possibly being TRBD1 (6 bases). CDR1 and CDR2 (germline): SGHTA, FQGNSA. The germline V and J ends were trimmed by 5 bases and 1 base, with 12 bases remaining between them. The CDR3 is 15 amino acids. The DNA of the CDR3 is TGTGCCAGCAGCCTGGATCAGGGGTCTGGAAACACCATATATTTT. This translates into CASSLDQGSGNTIYF. Variable domain in full (rest from reference TRBV7-2 and TRBJ1-3): GAGVSQSPSNKVTEKGKDVELRCDPISGHTALYWYRQSLGQGLEFLIYFQGNSAPDKSGLPSDRFSAERTGGSVSTLTIQRTQQEDSAVYLCASSLDQGSGNTIYFGEGSWLTVV.

J is TRBJ1-2 and V is TRBV7-9, with D possibly being TRBD1 (5 bases). This CDR3 has 14 residues. CDR1 is SEHNR and CDR2 is FQNEAQ in the germline V gene (reference sequence). Trimming took 4 bases from V and 6 from J, leaving 15 bases between them. This chain's CDR3 is CASSSGWEGDGYTF. The CDR3 DNA reads TGTGCCAGCAGCTCAGGGTGGGAAGGAGATGGCTACACCTTC.

The chain combines TRBV6-5 with TRBJ1-6, with D hard to call. This CDR3 spans 13 amino acids. Trimming stripped 4 bases from V and 4 bases from J, with 5 bases between. Germline CDR1 reads MNHEY; CDR2 reads SVGAGI. CDR3 sequence (DNA): TGTGCCAGCAGTTTACAATATAATTCACCCCTCCACTTT. The encoded protein is CASSLQYNSPLHF.

This clonotype was seen many times. The chain couples TRBV5-6 to TRBJ1-3; D remains ambiguous. Germline CDR1 SGHDT, CDR2 YYEEEE. The CDR3 covers 16 residues. V was shortened by 4 bases and J by 2 bases, with 16 bases between the two germline ends. The CDR3 coding sequence is TGTGCCAGCAGCCTCTCCGTTCTTAAACCTGGAAACACCATATATTTT. Protein product: CASSLSVLKPGNTIYF. Based on the CDR3 plus reference TRBV5-6 and TRBJ1-3, the full variable domain is DAGVTQSPTHLIKTRGQQVTLRCSPKSGHDTVSWYQQALGQGPQFIFQYYEEEERQRGNFPDRFSGHQFPNYSSELNVNALLLGDSALYLCASSLSVLKPGNTIYFGEGSWLTVV.

This clonotype was seen a few times. V gene TRBV29-1 combines with J gene TRBJ2-1; D might be TRBD1 (6 bases). V lost 7 bases and J 7 bases, leaving 17 bases between the germline ends. Germline V lookup: CDR1 SQVTM, CDR2 ANQGSEA. The CDR3 runs 13 residues. The CDR3 coding sequence is TGCAGCGGCGAAACTAGGGGGACAAATGAGCAGTTCTTC. Protein: CSGETRGTNEQFF.

This clonotype is medium-sized by share. V is TRBV29-1 and J is TRBJ1-1; D is ambiguous. Germline values: CDR1 SQVTM, CDR2 ANQGSEA. Trimming took off 7 bases at V and 2 bases at J, with 8 bases between the two ends. The CDR3 spans 11 residues. CDR3 region: CSARSNTEAFF. The CDR3 coding sequence is TGCAGCGCCCGGTCTAACACTGAAGCTTTCTTT.

This clonotype was picked up many times. The rearrangement uses TRBV29-1 and TRBJ1-1, with TRBD1 as a possible D gene (6 bases). Between the trimmed V and J ends, which lost 3 bases and 6 bases, there was a span of 14 bases. The CDR3 is 13 amino acids. CDR1 is SQVTM and CDR2 is ANQGSEA in the germline V gene. The CDR3 loop reads CSVDRRGRSEAFF. The CDR3 nucleotides are TGCAGCGTTGATCGCCGGGGGCGATCTGAAGCTTTCTTT.

This clonotype has at least ten counts. V gene TRBV29-1 combines with J gene TRBJ2-3, with D tentatively TRBD1 (6 bases). The CDR3 loop spans 12 amino acids. V lost 4 bases and J 1 base, leaving 6 bases between the germline ends. Germline V lookup: CDR1 SQVTM, CDR2 ANQGSEA. The CDR3 bases are TGCAGCGTTGGACAGGGCACAGATACGCAGTATTTT. Encoded protein: CSVGQGTDTQYF.

Many counts were recorded for this clonotype. The CDR3 DNA is TGCGCCAGCAGCTTGTACGGGACAGAGACTAACTATGGCTACACCTTC. Translation gives CASSLYGTETNYGYTF. V usage is TRBV5-1 and J usage is TRBJ1-2; 7 bases match TRBD1. Germline CDR1 and CDR2: SGHRS and YFSETQ. The CDR3 covers 16 residues. Trimming cost V 1 base and J 0 bases; bases outside gene matches: 6. Based on the CDR3 plus reference TRBV5-1 and TRBJ1-2, the full variable domain is KAGVTQTPRYLIKTRGQQVTLSCSPISGHRSVSWYQQTPGQGLQFLFEYFSETQRNKGNFPGRFSGRQFSNSRSEMNVSTLELGDSALYLCASSLYGTETNYGYTFGSGTRLTVV.

This clonotype occurred many times. The V call is TRBV6-6, the J call TRBJ1-1, with 10 bases lining up with TRBD1. The junction had 8 bases not matched to a gene; V was cut back by 6 bases and J by 4 bases. Germline V gene lookup returns CDR1 MNHNY and CDR2 SVGAGI (reference sequence). The CDR3 spans 15 residues. CDR3 bases: TGTGCCAGCAGATCCGGAGGACAGGGGGTCACTGAAGCTTTCTTT. Its translation: CASRSGGQGVTEAFF.

This clonotype turned up a few times. This sequence joins TRBV5-4 and TRBJ2-5; no reliable D call. The germline V gene has CDR1 SGHNT and CDR2 YYREEE (reference sequence). V lost 4 bases, J lost 5 bases, and 12 bases lay in between. The CDR3 extends over 13 amino acids. CDR3 bases: TGTGCCAGCAGCCCTAACCCGCAGGAGACCCAGTACTTC. Translation: CASSPNPQETQYF.

The table lists this clonotype with many counts. V and J are TRBV4-2 and TRBJ2-1; D not resolved. V was cut by 2 bases and J by 0 bases, with 14 bases left in between. This CDR3 spans 17 amino acids. Germline CDR1 is LGHNA and CDR2 is YNFKEQ. The CDR3 coding sequence is TGTGCCAGCAGCCAATCCCTTCCCGGCAGCTCCTACAATGAGCAGTTCTTC. Protein product: CASSQSLPGSSYNEQFF.

This clonotype was observed a handful of times. This chain uses TRBV11-2 with TRBJ1-2; no clear D. V was shortened by 1 base and J by 3 bases, with 3 bases between the two germline ends. The germline V gene encodes CDR1 SGHAT and CDR2 FQNNGV. CDR3 length equals 12 residues. The CDR3: CASSLVDYGYTF. CDR3 sequence (DNA): TGTGCCAGCAGCTTAGTTGACTATGGCTACACCTTC.

This chain connects TRBV7-8 to TRBJ2-7; D not resolved. The germline V and J ends were trimmed by 2 bases and 7 bases, with 12 bases remaining between them. The CDR3 is made up of 13 amino acids. CDR1 SGHVS and CDR2 FQNEAQ come from the germline V gene. The DNA for the CDR3 is TGTGCCAGCAGCTTATCCGCAGTCGGTGAGCAGTACTTC. Its protein product is CASSLSAVGEQYF. The full variable domain, completed using reference TRBV7-8 and TRBJ2-7, is GAGVSQSPRYKVAKRGQDVALRCDPISGHVSLFWYQQALGQGPEFLTYFQNEAQLDKSGLPSDRFFAERPEGSVSTLKIQRTQQEDSAVYLCASSLSAVGEQYFGPGTRLTVT.

The gene calls are TRBV24-1 and TRBJ2-3; 8 nucleotides line up with TRBD1. V lost 3 bases, J lost 3 bases, and 7 bases stayed unmatched. The CDR3 runs 16 residues. Germline V gene data show CDR1 as KGHDR and CDR2 as SFDVKD. The CDR3 loop is CATSDTRQGRTDTQYF. In DNA, the CDR3 is TGTGCCACCAGTGATACCCGACAGGGGAGGACAGATACGCAGTATTTT.

This clonotype was found many times. V and J are TRBV5-5 and TRBJ2-1; 9 bases map to TRBD2. CDR3 length: 16 residues. Germline CDR1 is SGHKS and CDR2 is YYEKEE (reference sequence). The junction had 5 bases not matched to a gene; V was cut back by 1 base and J by 3 bases. The DNA for the CDR3 is TGTGCCAGCAGCTTGAAACTAGCGGGTAGCTACAATGAGCAGTTCTTC. Translation: CASSLKLAGSYNEQFF.

This clonotype was recorded a few times. The rearrangement uses TRBV19 and TRBJ1-5; no clear D. This CDR3 contains 15 residues. Germline CDR1 and CDR2: LNHDA and SQIVND (reference sequence). The ends were cut back, 4 bases at V and 0 bases at J, with 10 bases in the middle. DNA of the CDR3: TGTGCCAGTAGTAGGGCACTTTATAGCAATCAGCCCCAGCATTTT. This codes for CASSRALYSNQPQHF. The full variable domain, its missing parts supplied by reference TRBV19 and TRBJ1-5, is DGGITQSPKYLFRKEGQNVTLSCEQNLNHDAMYWYRQDPGQGLRLIYYSQIVNDFQKGDIAEGYSVSREKKESFPLTVTSAQKNPTAFYLCASSRALYSNQPQHFGDGTRLSIL.